These 20 T cell receptor beta chains share one sample of origin, sequenced in a study of identical twins. MiXCR was run by TCRdb on the 5' RACE reads, yielding one entry per CDR3 protein. The sample has about 240,000 distinct CDR3 sequences; 6% to 8.5% are singletons. The sample also formed part of further work on yellow fever vaccine responses in identical twins.

Sequences were obtained from CD8+ T cells sorted from blood. The receptor source for this set is a woman under 30 in good health.

This clonotype showed up many times. This chain connects TRBV3-1 to TRBJ2-1, with 9 bases that match TRBD2. There are 14 residues in the CDR3. The ends lost 1 base at V and 10 bases at J; junction bases unmatched: 5. The germline V gene has CDR1 LGHDT and CDR2 YNNKEL (reference sequence). CDR3 residues: CASSQGTSGSEQFF. DNA of the CDR3: TGTGCCAGCAGCCAAGGAACTAGCGGGTCCGAGCAGTTCTTC.

In this sample, this clonotype turned up a few times. V is TRBV28 and J is TRBJ2-7; D not certain. The CDR3 totals 14 residues. Trimming cost V 7 bases and J 0 bases, with 13 bases left between them. CDR1 and CDR2 (germline): MDHEN, SYDVKM. This CDR3 reads CASTSTGSSYEQYV. DNA for the CDR3: TGTGCCAGCACCTCGACTGGAAGCTCCTACGAGCAGTACGTC.

This clonotype was detected ten times or more. This chain uses TRBV27 with TRBJ2-7; no firm D call. Germline CDR1 MNHEY, CDR2 SMNVEV (reference sequence). The V end lost 2 bases, the J end lost 1 base, and 6 bases lay between the germline ends. The CDR3 length is 13 residues. CDR3 nucleotides: TGTGCCAGCAGTTTAGGGCTATCCTACGAGCAGTACTTC. This gives the protein CASSLGLSYEQYF.

This clonotype was detected only a few times. The genes are TRBV11-2 and TRBJ2-1; D is uncertain. The germline CDR1 and CDR2 sequences are SGHAT and FQNNGV. Trimming removed 0 bases from V and 8 bases from J, with 20 bases in between. The CDR3 has 17 amino acids. This CDR3 is CASSLDQMGWRDYEQFF. In DNA, the CDR3 is TGTGCCAGCAGCTTAGATCAAATGGGGTGGCGCGACTATGAGCAGTTCTTC.

This clonotype came up many times. The chain links TRBV15 to TRBJ1-1; unclear D gene. V lost 4 bases to trimming and J lost 4 bases, with 19 bases between them. The germline V gene has CDR1 LNHNV and CDR2 YYDKDF (reference sequence). This CDR3 has 16 residues. The CDR3 sequence: CATSTGMGPRGTEAFF. CDR3 coding DNA: TGTGCCACCAGCACAGGCATGGGCCCCCGAGGCACTGAAGCTTTCTTT.

This clonotype was counted a few times. The rearrangement joins TRBV7-8 to TRBJ2-3; no clear D. CDR3 length: 14 amino acids. Germline values: CDR1 SGHVS, CDR2 FQNEAQ. Trimming shortened V by 9 bases and J by 0 bases, and 13 bases separated the two germline ends. Here the CDR3 reads CASRSLYSTDTQYF. The CDR3 bases are TGTGCCAGTAGGAGCCTGTATAGCACAGATACGCAGTATTTT. Variable domain in full (rest from reference TRBV7-8 and TRBJ2-3): GAGVSQSPRYKVAKRGQDVALRCDPISGHVSLFWYQQALGQGPEFLTYFQNEAQLDKSGLPSDRFFAERPEGSVSTLKIQRTQQEDSAVYLCASRSLYSTDTQYFGPGTRLTVL.

This clonotype was seen more than once but under ten times. The CDR3 sequence: CASSLSRYEQYV. Written as DNA, the CDR3 is TGTGCCAGCAGTTTGAGCAGGTACGAGCAGTACGTC. The chain couples TRBV12-3 or TRBV12-4 to TRBJ2-7; no definite D call. This CDR3 is built from 12 residues. Trimming stripped 3 bases from V and 4 bases from J, with 7 bases between.

This clonotype occurred many times. This rearrangement joins TRBV10-3 to TRBJ2-7; D possibly corresponds to TRBD2 (6 bases). The CDR3 length is 14 residues. Germline-derived CDR1 and CDR2 are ENHRY and SYGVKD. V was shortened by 7 bases and J by 0 bases, with 13 bases between the two germline ends. CDR3 in DNA: TGTGCCATCAACGGGGGTTCGGACTCCTACGAGCAGTACTTC. Its translation is CAINGGSDSYEQYF.

This clonotype has only a few counts. This rearrangement joins TRBV9 to TRBJ1-4; perhaps TRBD1 as D (6 bases). Trimming took 7 bases from V and 4 from J, leaving 8 bases between them. Germline lookup yields CDR1 SGDLS and CDR2 YYNGEE. The CDR3 has 12 amino acids. The CDR3 here is CASGQYNEKLFF. CDR3 coding DNA: TGTGCCAGCGGACAGTATAATGAAAAACTGTTTTTT.

The chain links TRBV2 to TRBJ2-7; unclear D gene. V lost 5 bases and J lost 2, with 13 bases in between. This CDR3 region has 14 residues. Per the germline V gene, CDR1 is SNHLY and CDR2 is FYNNEI. CDR3: CASSPQDLPYEQYV. CDR3 sequence (DNA): TGTGCCAGCAGTCCCCAGGACCTTCCCTACGAGCAGTACGTC.

This clonotype showed up just a few times. Here the CDR3 DNA reads TGCAGCGTTGAAGCCCCCCTTTGGGAGTATGGCTACACCTTC. As protein: CSVEAPLWEYGYTF. This chain joins TRBV29-1 and TRBJ1-2; D is uncertain. There are 14 residues in the CDR3. Germline V gene sequence: CDR1 SQVTM, CDR2 ANQGSEA. The germline V and J ends were trimmed by 1 base and 5 bases, with 14 bases remaining between them.

Ten or more counts support this clonotype. The chain has TRBV4-1 and TRBJ2-3, with D possibly TRBD1 on 7 matching bases. This CDR3 has 16 amino acids. Looked up from germline, CDR1 is MGHRA and CDR2 is YSYEKL. Trimming pared 1 base from V and 5 bases from J, leaving 16 bases between. CDR3 nucleotide sequence: TGCGCCAGCAGCCAAGTGGGACAGCGGCGGGGAGATACGCAGTATTTT. Residues: CASSQVGQRRGDTQYF.

This clonotype has more than one count but fewer than ten. DNA of the CDR3: TGTGCCAGCAGCTCCCCAAACCTGAACTCCTACAATGAGCAGTTCTTC. This encodes CASSSPNLNSYNEQFF. The chain combines TRBV7-9 with TRBJ2-1; unclear D gene. The CDR3 sequence is 16 residues long. From germline, CDR1 is SEHNR and CDR2 FQNEAQ (reference sequence). Trimming shortened V by 4 bases and J by 0 bases, and 13 bases separated the two germline ends.

In this sample, this clonotype turned up a few times. The V gene is TRBV5-1, the J gene TRBJ2-7; maybe TRBD2 (6 bases). V was shortened by 6 bases and J by 3 bases, with 25 bases between the two germline ends. This CDR3 is built from 17 residues. Germline assignment: CDR1 SGHRS and CDR2 YFSETQ. DNA for the CDR3: TGCGCCAGCATCCTCCTTATCGCGGGGATCCCCTTCTACGAGCAGTACGTC. This translates into CASILLIAGIPFYEQYV.

This clonotype occurred a few times. The J gene is TRBJ2-1, the V gene TRBV7-2; 9 positions agree with TRBD2. The CDR3 has 15 residues. Unmatched junction bases numbered 6, after V lost 4 bases and J lost 5 bases. Germline V gives CDR1 SGHTA, CDR2 FQGNSA. DNA of the CDR3: TGTGCCAGCAGCTCAAAAGGACTAGCGAACAATGAGCAGTTCTTC. It is translated as CASSSKGLANNEQFF.

The chain recombines TRBV2 with TRBJ1-1; D gene ambiguous. CDR1 and CDR2 (germline): SNHLY, FYNNEI. The CDR3 is made up of 16 amino acids. Trimming removed 2 bases from V and 3 bases from J, with 16 bases in between. Written as DNA, the CDR3 is TGTGCCAGCAGTGAAAATATTGGAGGTGGGGACACTGAAGCTTTCTTT. Its protein is CASSENIGGGDTEAFF.

This clonotype was observed at least ten times. CDR3 DNA sequence: TGTGCCAGCAGCTTGGACCCCTCCTGGGAATACGAGCAGTACTTC. It translates to CASSLDPSWEYEQYF. This rearrangement joins TRBV7-2 to TRBJ2-7; D call uncertain. The CDR3 is made up of 15 amino acids. CDR1 and CDR2 from the germline V gene are SGHTA and FQGNSA. Trimming left V 3 bases short and J 4 bases short, with 16 bases between.

The chain combines TRBV24-1 with TRBJ2-5, with D possibly matching TRBD2 (6 bases). Trimming left V 3 bases short and J 5 bases short, with 21 bases between. This CDR3 region has 17 residues. The germline V gene encodes CDR1 KGHDR and CDR2 SFDVKD. CDR3 protein: CATSDPTGRAGRETQYF. The CDR3 nucleotides are TGTGCCACCAGTGATCCCACAGGCCGGGCGGGGCGTGAGACCCAGTACTTC.

The rearrangement joins TRBV12-3 or TRBV12-4 to TRBJ2-1; D ambiguous. The V end lost 5 bases, the J end lost 0 bases, and 14 bases lay between the germline ends. The CDR3 contains 16 residues. CDR3 DNA sequence: TGTGCCAGCAGTAGAGAAGGAGATTTCTCCTACAATGAGCAGTTCTTC. Its translation is CASSREGDFSYNEQFF.

The chain is built from TRBV5-4 and TRBJ2-7, with 7 bases lining up with TRBD2. After removal of 3 bases from V and 5 bases from J, the junction contained 2 bases not matched to a gene. This CDR3 spans 12 amino acids. Germline V gene lookup returns CDR1 SGHNT and CDR2 YYREEE (reference sequence). This chain's CDR3 is CASSSLADEQYF. The CDR3 region has the DNA TGTGCCAGCAGCTCCCTAGCGGACGAGCAGTACTTC.